This entry lists 19 T cell receptor beta chains sequenced from one sample in a study of beta chain features in type 1 diabetes. All of the isolated RNA was reverse transcribed, so expressed TCRB transcripts were sequenced. This table comes from immunoSEQ multiplex PCR, and its TCRdb copy is limited to in-frame clones, with some not included. The sample records 300,000 to 350,000 clones, roughly 21% being singletons. The sequencing input was naive CD4+ T cells from blood. These receptors were collected from a woman between 18 and 30 years old in good health.

This clone was seen a few times. The chain links TRBV9 to TRBJ2-5, with D possibly being TRBD2 (5 bases). Germline V gene sequence: CDR1 SGDLS, CDR2 YYNGEE. Trimming pared 4 bases from V and 5 bases from J, leaving 6 bases between. The CDR3 is 11 residues long. The CDR3 protein is CASSREETQYF. DNA of the CDR3: TGTGCCAGCAGCAGGGAGGAGACCCAGTACTTC.

This clone was detected only once. The chain employs TRBV7-8 and TRBJ2-7, with 8 positions matching TRBD2. The V gene's germline CDR1 is SGHVS and CDR2 FQNEAQ. CDR3 length: 14 residues. J was trimmed by 4 bases and V by 2 bases; bases with no gene match: 4. CDR3 nucleotides: TGTGCCAGCAGCTTATCCGGGAGGGGATACGAGCAGTACTTC. Amino acids: CASSLSGRGYEQYF. Full variable domain (remainder filled in from reference TRBV7-8 and TRBJ2-7): GAGVSQSPRYKVAKRGQDVALRCDPISGHVSLFWYQQALGQGPEFLTYFQNEAQLDKSGLPSDRFFAERPEGSVSTLKIQRTQQEDSAVYLCASSLSGRGYEQYFGPGTRLTVT.

The chain combines TRBV7-2 with TRBJ2-5; 7 bases are a match to TRBD2. The CDR3 sequence is 13 residues long. Germline V lookup: CDR1 SGHTA, CDR2 FQGNSA. The trim removed 4 bases at V and 3 bases at J, leaving 2 bases unmatched. The DNA for the CDR3 is TGTGCCAGCAGCTACGCGGGAGAAGAGACCCAGTACTTC. Encoded protein: CASSYAGEETQYF. Full variable domain (outside the CDR3, taken from reference TRBV7-2 and TRBJ2-5): GAGVSQSPSNKVTEKGKDVELRCDPISGHTALYWYRQSLGQGLEFLIYFQGNSAPDKSGLPSDRFSAERTGGSVSTLTIQRTQQEDSAVYLCASSYAGEETQYFGPGTRLLVL.

This clone was found a few times. The chain links TRBV5-1 to TRBJ2-2; D gene unclear. V gave up 4 bases and J gave up 5 bases, with 6 bases separating them. The CDR3 runs to 12 residues. The germline V gene has CDR1 SGHRS and CDR2 YFSETQ. CDR3 region: CASSLATGELFF. As DNA, the CDR3 is TGCGCCAGCAGCCTGGCGACCGGGGAGCTGTTTTTT.

V usage is TRBV19 and J usage is TRBJ2-1, with TRBD2 matching over 8 bases. The CDR3 length is 15 residues. Per germline, CDR1 LNHDA and CDR2 SQIVND (reference sequence). V was pared by 7 bases and J by 5 bases, with 10 bases of the junction left unmatched. DNA of the CDR3: TGTGCCAGTACGGGGGGGGTCCTCCGAGACAATGAGCAGTTCTTC. Amino acids: CASTGGVLRDNEQFF.

In this sample, this clone turned up a few times. The chain links TRBV7-9 to TRBJ2-7; a possible D gene is TRBD2 (6 bases). The V gene's germline CDR1 is SEHNR and CDR2 FQNEAQ (reference sequence). The CDR3 extends over 14 amino acids. The V and J ends lost 2 bases and 2 bases respectively, with 10 bases between them. The CDR3: CASSLRSGPYEQYF. CDR3 nucleotide sequence: TGTGCCAGCAGCTTACGTAGCGGACCCTACGAGCAGTACTTC.

This chain joins TRBV5-1 and TRBJ2-7, with 13 positions matching TRBD2. This CDR3 has 16 amino acids. Germline V gene data show CDR1 as SGHRS and CDR2 as YFSETQ. Trimming removed 4 bases from V and 0 bases from J; junction bases left unmatched: 4. The CDR3 DNA reads TGCGCCAGCAGCCTGAGGACTAGCGGGAGCTCCTACGAGCAGTACTTC. It encodes CASSLRTSGSSYEQYF.

Points on this clone: Distinct nucleotide sequences in the sample also encode this CDR3. This chain joins TRBV2 and TRBJ1-2; D gene ambiguous. Germline assignment: CDR1 SNHLY and CDR2 FYNNEI. The CDR3 sequence is 12 residues long. The germline V and J ends were trimmed by 4 bases and 2 bases, with 5 bases remaining between them. The CDR3 loop is CASSGRNYGYTF. The CDR3 bases are TGTGCCAGCAGTGGCAGGAACTATGGCTACACCTTC.

The chain couples TRBV19 to TRBJ1-1, with D possibly matching TRBD1 (5 bases). Germline loops: CDR1 LNHDA, CDR2 SQIVND (reference sequence). The CDR3 extends over 13 amino acids. The V and J ends lost 3 bases and 6 bases respectively, with 11 bases between them. This CDR3 is CASSIGGGSEAFF. The CDR3 coding sequence is TGTGCCAGTAGTATCGGGGGGGGTTCTGAAGCTTTCTTT.

Only a few counts were recorded for this clone. V and J are TRBV5-1 and TRBJ2-3; a possible D gene is TRBD2 (5 bases). V was trimmed by 0 bases and J by 6 bases, leaving 11 bases between them. The CDR3 contains 14 residues. The germline V gene encodes CDR1 SGHRS and CDR2 YFSETQ. The CDR3 nucleotides are TGCGCCAGCAGCTTGGGTCTAACGGGGGATACGCAGTATTTT. This sequence encodes CASSLGLTGDTQYF.

This clone was seen more than once but under ten times. This chain links TRBV2 with TRBJ1-5; D may be TRBD1 (6 bases). Trimming cost V 1 base and J 5 bases, with 6 bases left between them. The CDR3 length is 13 residues. Germline V gives CDR1 SNHLY, CDR2 FYNNEI. DNA for the CDR3: TGTGCCAGCAGTGAAGAGGGGGATCAGCCCCAGCATTTT. It specifies CASSEEGDQPQHF.

The chain is built from TRBV6-6 and TRBJ2-5; 7 bases agree with TRBD2. The V segment lost 5 bases and the J segment 4 bases; nucleotides outside the gene matches: 1. The CDR3 consists of 12 residues. Per germline, CDR1 MNHNY and CDR2 SVGAGI (reference sequence). The CDR3 spells CASSIAGETQYF. The CDR3 coding sequence is TGTGCCAGCAGTATAGCGGGAGAGACCCAGTACTTC.

This clone was counted only a few times. The genes are TRBV19 and TRBJ2-7; 10 bases are a match to TRBD1. Trimming at V came to 4 bases and at J to 5 bases, leaving 8 bases not matched to a gene. Germline loops: CDR1 LNHDA, CDR2 SQIVND (reference sequence). CDR3 length: 15 amino acids. The CDR3 nucleotides read TGTGCCAGTAGTAGAATCCGGGACAGGGGCGACGAGCAGTACTTC. It specifies CASSRIRDRGDEQYF.

This clone has a handful of counts. The V gene is TRBV11-2, the J gene TRBJ2-3; 9 nucleotides agree with TRBD2. Germline lookup yields CDR1 SGHAT and CDR2 FQNNGV. J was trimmed by 6 bases and V by 5 bases; bases with no gene match: 12. The CDR3 contains 16 residues. The CDR3 loop is CASSRTGASGVDTQYF. The DNA for the CDR3 is TGTGCCAGCAGCAGGACGGGGGCTAGCGGGGTTGATACGCAGTATTTT.

This clone was observed a few times. This chain uses TRBV6-1 with TRBJ2-3, with unresolved D. The CDR3 is 11 residues long. Per germline, CDR1 MNHNS and CDR2 SASEGT. The V end was cut by 6 bases, the J end by 4 bases, with 5 bases between. CDR3 protein: CASRRADTQYF. The CDR3 nucleotides read TGTGCCAGCAGGCGAGCAGATACGCAGTATTTT.

This clone was seen more than once but under ten times. V and J are TRBV29-1 and TRBJ1-2, with D possibly being TRBD1 (5 bases). The CDR3 runs 16 residues. V shed 4 bases and J shed 3 bases, with 21 bases lying between them. CDR1 is SQVTM and CDR2 is ANQGSEA in the germline V gene. The CDR3 bases are TGCAGCGTTGGGGCCGGAGGGGCGGTAGGGTACTATGGCTACACCTTC. Protein sequence: CSVGAGGAVGYYGYTF.

This clone has more than one count but fewer than ten. The V and J genes are TRBV7-2 and TRBJ2-5; weak D call: TRBD2 (6 bases). Germline V CDR1 and CDR2: SGHTA, FQGNSA. CDR3 size: 14 residues. The ends were cut back, 8 bases at V and 5 bases at J, with 18 bases in the middle. The CDR3 sequence is CASSPRLAMETQYF. CDR3 DNA: TGTGCCAGCTCCCCTCGTCTAGCGATGGAGACCCAGTACTTC.

The chain couples TRBV7-9 to TRBJ1-2; 7 nucleotides align to TRBD1. Germline assignment: CDR1 SEHNR and CDR2 FQNEAQ (reference sequence). V lost 2 bases and J lost 8; bases outside the gene matches: 2. This CDR3 is 12 amino acids long. The CDR3 sequence is CASSLTGQGYTF. As DNA, the CDR3 is TGTGCCAGCAGCTTAACGGGACAGGGCTACACCTTC.

The chain recombines TRBV5-1 with TRBJ2-5; D remains unclear. This CDR3 has 15 amino acids. Germline V gives CDR1 SGHRS, CDR2 YFSETQ. Trimming cost V 2 bases and J 1 base, with 12 bases left between them. This CDR3 is CASSFLRLSQETQYF. The CDR3 DNA sequence: TGCGCCAGCAGCTTTCTCCGACTGAGCCAAGAGACCCAGTACTTC.